This TCR beta chain was sequenced during a study of CD8+ T cells in alopecia areata. Study-level information: Treated patients swallowed 5 to 10 mg of oral tofacitinib twice daily.

Peripheral blood and lesional scalp punch biopsies were taken from alopecia areata patients. From PBMCs, CD4+ and CD8+ T cells were sorted. Notes on the study in general: Across lesional scalp, and particularly alopecia totalis/universalis, clonality surpassed that of normal scalp.

Sequencing templates came from extracted RNA that was reverse transcribed into cDNA. TCRdb's table, derived via immunoSEQ multiplex PCR, lists solely in-frame clones and lacks some. Among 100,000 to 150,000 clones listed, around two fifths were seen once. With regard to this clone: Its antigen is still unknown.

Trimming cost V 1 base and J 5 bases, with 5 bases left between them. This CDR3 is 12 amino acids long. CDR1 is SGHNT, CDR2 YYREEE, per germline (reference sequence). Material: CD4+ T cells sorted from blood. The clonotype was recovered from a human donor with alopecia areata. The rearrangement uses TRBV5-4 and TRBJ2-3; no firm D call. The CDR3 DNA reads as TGTGCCAGCAGCTTGACAGAAGATACGCAGTATTTT. The encoded protein is CASSLTEDTQYF.